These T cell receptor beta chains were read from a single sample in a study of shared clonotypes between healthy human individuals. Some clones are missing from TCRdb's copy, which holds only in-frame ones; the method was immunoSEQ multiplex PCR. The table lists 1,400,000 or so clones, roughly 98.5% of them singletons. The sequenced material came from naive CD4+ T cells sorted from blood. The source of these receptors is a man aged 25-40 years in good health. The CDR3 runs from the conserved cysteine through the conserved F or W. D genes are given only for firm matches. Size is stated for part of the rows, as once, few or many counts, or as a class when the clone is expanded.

TGTGCCAGCAGCGAACAGACAGGGATGTATGGCTACACCTTC	CASSEQTGMYGYTF	.	TRBV7-9	TRBD1	TRBJ1-2
TGCGCCAGCAGCTCGGGGACGGGGGATCCTAACTATGGCTACACCTTC	CASSSGTGDPNYGYTF	.	TRBV5-1	.	TRBJ1-2
TGTGCCAGCTCACAAGGGGGTCGCAATCAGCCCCAGCATTTT	CASSQGGRNQPQHF	.	TRBV18	.	TRBJ1-5
TGCAGCGTTGAGCGGGGGTCCTACGAGCAGTACTTC	CSVERGSYEQYF	.	TRBV29-1	TRBD2	TRBJ2-7
TGTGCCAGCAGCCACGACAGTGTGAGGGGCCAAAAGTACTTC	CASSHDSVRGQKYF	.	TRBV7-9	.	TRBJ2-7
TGTGCCAGCAGCTTAAGGTCAGGGGCTAACTACGAGCAGTACTTC	CASSLRSGANYEQYF	.	TRBV7-2	.	TRBJ2-7
TGCGCCAGCAGCTTGGCGTCTGAAAACAATGAGCAGTTCTTC	CASSLASENNEQFF	.	TRBV5-1	.	TRBJ2-1
TGTGCCAGCAGTCCCGAAAGATACAATGAGCAGTTCTTC	CASSPERYNEQFF	once	TRBV7-9	.	TRBJ2-1
TGTGCCAGCAGCCTCGGGGCGGGGAACACTGAAGCTTTCTTT	CASSLGAGNTEAFF	once	TRBV5-4	.	TRBJ1-1
TGTGCCAGCAGCCAAGGTCCGCCCTATGGCTACACCTTC	CASSQGPPYGYTF	.	TRBV14	.	TRBJ1-2
TGTGCCAGCAGTAGGGCACAAACCTACGAGCAGTACTTC	CASSRAQTYEQYF	.	TRBV6-1	.	TRBJ2-7
TGTGCCAGCAGGCCCGACAGCCTCTCTGGAAACACCATATATTTT	CASRPDSLSGNTIYF	.	TRBV14	.	TRBJ1-3
TGTGCCAGCAGCCCCCGTGGGTTCAACTCCTACGAGCAGTACTTC	CASSPRGFNSYEQYF	.	TRBV7-9	.	TRBJ2-7
TGCGCCAGCAGCCCGCAGGGCGGGGACTATGGCTACACCTTC	CASSPQGGDYGYTF	.	TRBV5-1	.	TRBJ1-2
TGCAGTGCTAGGTTGGACAGCGGCTACACCTTC	CSARLDSGYTF	.	TRBV20-1	.	TRBJ1-2
TGCAGCTACTCCTCCGGGAGGCGTTTATACAATGAGCAGTTCTTC	CSYSSGRRLYNEQFF	.	TRBV29-1	TRBD2	TRBJ2-1
TGTGCCAGCAGTCCAGGACAGGCGAGGACTGAAGCTTTCTTT	CASSPGQARTEAFF	.	TRBV28	TRBD1	TRBJ1-1
TGTGCCAGCAGCTTGGTCCCAGGGAATGAAAAACTGTTTTTT	CASSLVPGNEKLFF	.	TRBV11-2	.	TRBJ1-4